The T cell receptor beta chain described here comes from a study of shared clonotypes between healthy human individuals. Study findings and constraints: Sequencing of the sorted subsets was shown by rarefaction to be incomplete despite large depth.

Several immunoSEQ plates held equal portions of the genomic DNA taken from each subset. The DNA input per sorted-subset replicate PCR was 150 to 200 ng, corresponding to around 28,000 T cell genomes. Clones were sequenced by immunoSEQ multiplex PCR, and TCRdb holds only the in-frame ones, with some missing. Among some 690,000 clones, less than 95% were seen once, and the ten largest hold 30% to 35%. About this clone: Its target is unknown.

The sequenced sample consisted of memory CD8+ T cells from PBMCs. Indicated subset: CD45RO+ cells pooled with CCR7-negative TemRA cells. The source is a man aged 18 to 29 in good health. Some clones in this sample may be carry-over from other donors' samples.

The chain's CDR3 is CASSLSGNSGANVLTF. The CDR3 coding sequence is TGTGCCAGCAGTTTATCAGGGAATTCTGGGGCCAACGTCCTGACTTTC. V gene TRBV27 combines with J gene TRBJ2-6; unclear D gene. Trimming took off 0 bases at V and 1 base at J, with 7 bases between the two ends. The CDR3 has 16 residues. The germline V gene has CDR1 MNHEY and CDR2 SMNVEV (reference sequence).